Listed below are T cell receptor beta chains from one sample, sequenced in a study of shared clonotypes between healthy human individuals. The repertoire was sequenced with immunoSEQ multiplex PCR; TCRdb's copy has only in-frame clones and lacks some. The table records millions of clones, about 95% of them present only once. Sequencing was performed on naive CD8+ T cells sorted from blood. The receptors come from a man between 18 and 35 years old in good health. CDR3s include the opening cysteine and the closing phenylalanine or tryptophan. Each record gives: CDR3 length, clone size, J gene, V gene, CDR3 protein. Size is omitted from some rows. Given values are once, few, many or a class for expanded clones.

14	-	TRBJ2-7	TRBV5-4	CASSAGTAIYEQYF
14	-	TRBJ1-5	TRBV27	CASSVTGTSQPQHF
12	once	TRBJ1-4	TRBV5-6	CASSYRDEKLFF
15	once	TRBJ1-6	TRBV5-5	CASSLGQLRDSPLHF
13	-	TRBJ2-1	TRBV5-8	CASSLAVGGEQFF
13	once	TRBJ2-7	TRBV7-3	CASSLIGGAEQYF
13	-	TRBJ1-2	TRBV27	CASSGAGDYGYTF
15	-	TRBJ2-3	TRBV5-4	CASRTGTSGTDTQYF
17	-	TRBJ2-7	TRBV7-9	CASSLGWTGAGVYEQYF
14	-	TRBJ1-4	TRBV6-1	CASSEARGLGKLFF
14	-	TRBJ2-7	TRBV30	CAWNHGGISYEQYF
19	-	TRBJ2-6	TRBV28	CASSRFTGQVNSGANVLTF
15	-	TRBJ2-1	TRBV21-1	CASSKRSGKEDEQFF
14	-	TRBJ2-7	TRBV19	CASSIGQEAYEQYF
14	-	TRBJ2-1	TRBV4-1	CASSQLTSYNEQFF
14	-	TRBJ2-7	TRBV6-5	CASSYSGGSYEQYF
15	-	TRBJ1-2	TRBV14	CASSQLDRANYGYTF
14	-	TRBJ2-7	TRBV7-8	CASSPRERSYEQYF
20	-	TRBJ1-4	TRBV4-3	CASSQDKLAGPLGTNEKLFF
12	-	TRBJ2-1	TRBV6-6	CASSRGGSEQFF
15	once	TRBJ2-7	TRBV7-9	CASSQYTSGIYEQYF
17	-	TRBJ2-5	TRBV7-9	CASSLRSAAGIQETQYF
17	-	TRBJ1-2	TRBV27	CASSPSAGAGRNYGYTF
16	-	TRBJ2-7	TRBV27	CASSLSLWGAPYEQYF
14	-	TRBJ2-3	TRBV30	CAWGGQGVSDTQYF
15	once	TRBJ2-3	TRBV9	CATNSAGGGTDTQYF
14	-	TRBJ1-2	TRBV27	CASSLGQGLNGYTF
10	-	TRBJ2-1	TRBV11-2	CASSFNEQFF
13	-	TRBJ2-7	TRBV5-4	CASSWGQTYEQYF
16	-	TRBJ1-3	TRBV6-1	CASSELRKPSGNTIYF
16	-	TRBJ2-1	TRBV4-3	CASSQDWQATYNEQFF
13	-	TRBJ1-1	TRBV6-5	CASSRDSYTEAFF
16	once	TRBJ2-1	TRBV30	CAWSTGGMRFDNEQFF
13	-	TRBJ2-7	TRBV27	CASRAEGSYEQYF
15	-	TRBJ2-1	TRBV5-4	CASSFSGGALDEQFF
13	-	TRBJ2-7	TRBV13	CASSPQGSYEQYF
14	-	TRBJ2-2	TRBV6-5	CASSYTGGTGELFF
14	-	TRBJ2-6	TRBV2	CAIYEAAGANVLTF
18	once	TRBJ2-3	TRBV28	CASSPGTSGGAATDTQYF
13	-	TRBJ2-5	TRBV28	CAGLGQGEETQYF
17	once	TRBJ1-2	TRBV9	CASSGDPKRAGDYGYTF
15	-	TRBJ2-5	TRBV27	CASSLGTGEVETQYF
17	-	TRBJ2-1	TRBV7-9	CASSRGLAGSKSDEQFF
14	-	TRBJ1-1	TRBV6-4	CASSESSMNTEAFF
14	-	TRBJ2-2	TRBV4-1	CASSQVTNTGELFF
13	-	TRBJ1-1	TRBV25-1	CASSEPGAVEAFF
13	-	TRBJ1-1	TRBV6-5	CASSYPEGTEAFF
16	-	TRBJ2-7	TRBV27	CASRTRFYGRPYEQYF
14	-	TRBJ1-2	TRBV9	CASSVQQGSGGYTF
15	-	TRBJ1-3	TRBV2	CASSEATGPGNTIYF
15	-	TRBJ1-1	TRBV5-6	CASSLEWGRGTEAFF
14	-	TRBJ2-7	TRBV19	CASSPSGSIYEQYF
15	-	TRBJ2-7	TRBV27	CASSPGQDPSYEQYF
12	-	TRBJ2-7	TRBV6-5	CASSGRAGEQYF
14	-	TRBJ2-7	TRBV7-9	CASSYSEGNGEQYF
18	-	TRBJ1-4	TRBV10-1	CASSEATGGYPTNEKLFF
14	-	TRBJ2-7	TRBV13	CASSLGAGADEQYF
17	-	TRBJ1-5	TRBV4-3	CASSQERGGTSNQPQHF
19	-	TRBJ2-1	TRBV19	CASSMEEGKAGGPEVEQFF
14	-	TRBJ2-7	TRBV10-3	CAISTLDRAYEQYF